This T cell receptor beta chain was retrieved from a study of cytomegalovirus exposure and HLA in healthy donors. Study in general: Earlier findings included some 120 million unique TCR beta sequences obtained from 150 million to 200 million T cells.

Worth noting for this clone: Its antigen is currently unknown.

The CDR3 contains 16 residues. V was clipped by 0 bases and J by 0 bases, with 13 bases between them. Germline CDR1 and CDR2: SGDLS and YYNGEE. Study-wide points: Earlier analysis found most TCR beta V segments productive about 87% or about 30% of the time. Specificity of a few CMV-associated chains for CMV antigens was verified in vitro.

PCR was performed using 60 Vbeta and 13 Jbeta primers. Original analysis: An analysis that came later counted 80 million or so unique TCR beta chains, around 12 million shared. Only in-frame clones appear in the TCRdb table, and some are missing; sequencing was by immunoSEQ multiplex PCR. From that table come the V and J calls and clone size; the DNA was used to work out D and trimming. The sample holds 130,000 to 150,000 clones, 60% to 80% seen once. The sequence was collected from a woman aged 25-40 years in good health and CMV-seronegative. The sample consisted of PBMCs. The V call is TRBV9, the J call TRBJ2-7; tentative D call: TRBD1 (6 bases). CDR3 sequence (DNA): TGTGCCAGCAGCGTAGGCCTGGACAGCAGCTCCTACGAGCAGTACTTC. Its protein is CASSVGLDSSSYEQYF.